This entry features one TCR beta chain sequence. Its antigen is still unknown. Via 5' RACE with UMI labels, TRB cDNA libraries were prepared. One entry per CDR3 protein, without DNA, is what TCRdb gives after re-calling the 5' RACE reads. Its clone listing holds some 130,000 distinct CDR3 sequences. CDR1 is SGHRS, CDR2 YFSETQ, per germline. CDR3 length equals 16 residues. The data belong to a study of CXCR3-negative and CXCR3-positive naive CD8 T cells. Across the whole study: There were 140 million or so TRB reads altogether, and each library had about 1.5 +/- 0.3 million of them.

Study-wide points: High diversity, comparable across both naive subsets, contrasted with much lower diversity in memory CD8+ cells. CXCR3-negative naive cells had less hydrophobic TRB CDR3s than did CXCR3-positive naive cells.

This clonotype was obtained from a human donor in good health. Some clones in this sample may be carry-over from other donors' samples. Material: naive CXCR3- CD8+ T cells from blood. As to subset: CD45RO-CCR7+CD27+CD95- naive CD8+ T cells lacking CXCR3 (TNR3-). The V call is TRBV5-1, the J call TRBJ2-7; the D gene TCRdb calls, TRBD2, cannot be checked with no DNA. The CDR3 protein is CASSLEIAGGTYEPYF. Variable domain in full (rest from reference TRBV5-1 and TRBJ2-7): KAGVTQTPRYLIKTRGQQVTLSCSPISGHRSVSWYQQTPGQGLQFLFEYFSETQRNKGNFPGRFSGRQFSNSRSEMNVSTLELGDSALYLCASSLEIAGGTYEPYFGPGTRLTVT.